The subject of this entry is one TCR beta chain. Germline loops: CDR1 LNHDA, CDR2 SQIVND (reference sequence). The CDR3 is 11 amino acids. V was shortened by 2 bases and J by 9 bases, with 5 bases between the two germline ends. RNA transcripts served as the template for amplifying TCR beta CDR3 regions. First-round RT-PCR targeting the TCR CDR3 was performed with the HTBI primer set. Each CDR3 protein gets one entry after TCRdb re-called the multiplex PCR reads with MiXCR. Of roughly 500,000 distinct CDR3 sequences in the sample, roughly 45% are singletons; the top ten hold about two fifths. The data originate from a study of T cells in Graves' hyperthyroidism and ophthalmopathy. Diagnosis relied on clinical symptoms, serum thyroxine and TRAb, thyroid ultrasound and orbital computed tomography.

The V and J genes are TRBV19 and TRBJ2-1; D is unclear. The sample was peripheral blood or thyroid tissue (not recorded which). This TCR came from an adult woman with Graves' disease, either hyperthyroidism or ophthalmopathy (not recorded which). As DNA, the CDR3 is TGTGCCAGTAGTATATCTATTGAGCAGTTCTTC. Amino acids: CASSISIEQFF.